This section outlines one TCR beta chain sequence together with its context. These data are taken from a study of blood T cell repertoires in COVID-19. As for the study in general: The samples span acute and convalescent COVID-19 from the United States, Italy and Spain. From T cells, B-cell-depleted T cells, or PBMCs came the material, which was cDNA or gDNA.

Enrolled during active infection, Seattle patients were then followed longitudinally. How the authors handled the data: Reference gene primer amplification in the assay estimated nucleated cell counts. Only in-frame clones appear in the TCRdb table, and some are missing; sequencing was by immunoSEQ multiplex PCR. V, J and clone size reflect that table, while D and trimming were determined from the DNA. The sample records a few hundred thousand clones, 89% being singletons. Germline V gene lookup returns CDR1 KGHDR and CDR2 SFDVKD. The CDR3 is 18 amino acids. The V gene lost 2 bases and the J gene lost 0 bases, with 16 bases spanning the gap.

The TCR comes from a woman in her 30s with COVID-19, enrolled during active disease. The chain carries TRBV24-1 and TRBJ2-1, with D tentatively TRBD1 (7 bases). Sequenced: peripheral blood. CDR3 sequence (DNA): TGTGCCACCAGTGATTCCCTGACAGGGAGGAGCTCCTACAATGAGCAGTTCTTC. Protein: CATSDSLTGRSSYNEQFF.